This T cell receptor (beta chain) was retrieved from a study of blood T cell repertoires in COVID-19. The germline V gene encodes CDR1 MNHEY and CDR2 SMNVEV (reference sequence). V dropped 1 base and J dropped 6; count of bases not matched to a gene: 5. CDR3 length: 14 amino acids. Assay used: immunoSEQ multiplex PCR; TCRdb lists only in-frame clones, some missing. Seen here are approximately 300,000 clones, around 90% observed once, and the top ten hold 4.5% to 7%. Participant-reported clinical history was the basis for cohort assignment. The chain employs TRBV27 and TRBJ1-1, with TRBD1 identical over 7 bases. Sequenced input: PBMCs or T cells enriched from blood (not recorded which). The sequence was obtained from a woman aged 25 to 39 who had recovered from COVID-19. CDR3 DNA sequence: TGTGCCAGCAGTTTATTCCAGGGGGTGGCTGAAGCTTTCTTT. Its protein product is CASSLFQGVAEAFF.